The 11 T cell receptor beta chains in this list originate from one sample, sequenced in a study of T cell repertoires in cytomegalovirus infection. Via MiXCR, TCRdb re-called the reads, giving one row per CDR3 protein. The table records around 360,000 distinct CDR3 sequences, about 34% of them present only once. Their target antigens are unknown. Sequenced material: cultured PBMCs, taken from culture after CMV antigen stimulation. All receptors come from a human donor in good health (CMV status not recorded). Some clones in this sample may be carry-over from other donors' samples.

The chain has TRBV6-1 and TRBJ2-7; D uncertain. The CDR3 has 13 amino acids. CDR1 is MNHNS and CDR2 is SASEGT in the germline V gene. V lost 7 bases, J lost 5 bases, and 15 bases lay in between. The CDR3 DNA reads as TGTGCCAGCACCCTTAAGGGTCGGGACGAGCAGTACGTC. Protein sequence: CASTLKGRDEQYV.

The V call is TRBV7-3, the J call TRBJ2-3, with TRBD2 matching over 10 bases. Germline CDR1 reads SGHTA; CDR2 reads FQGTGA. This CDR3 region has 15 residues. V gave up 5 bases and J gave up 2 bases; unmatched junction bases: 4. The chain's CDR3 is CASSRAGGYTDTQYF. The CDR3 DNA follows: TGTGCCAGCAGCCGAGCGGGAGGGTACACAGATACGCAGTATTTT.

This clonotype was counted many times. In nucleotides, the CDR3 is TGTGCCAGCAGCTCGACCGGGACAGGGGAGTCACCCCTCCACTTT. The encoded protein is CASSSTGTGESPLHF. This sequence joins TRBV7-2 and TRBJ1-6, with TRBD1 matching 10 bases. The CDR3 is 15 residues long. J gave up 10 bases and V 4 bases, and 7 bases lay outside the gene matches. Germline-derived CDR1 and CDR2 are SGHTA and FQGNSA. Based on the CDR3 plus reference TRBV7-2 and TRBJ1-6, the full variable domain is GAGVSQSPSNKVTEKGKDVELRCDPISGHTALYWYRQSLGQGLEFLIYFQGNSAPDKSGLPSDRFSAERTGGSVSTLTIQRTQQEDSAVYLCASSSTGTGESPLHFGNGTRLTVT.

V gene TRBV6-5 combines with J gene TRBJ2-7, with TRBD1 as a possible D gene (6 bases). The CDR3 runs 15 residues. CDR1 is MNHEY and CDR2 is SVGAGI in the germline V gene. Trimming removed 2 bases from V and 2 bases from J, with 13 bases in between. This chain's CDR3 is CASSYLRQEPYEQYF. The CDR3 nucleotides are TGTGCCAGCAGTTACCTCCGACAGGAACCCTACGAGCAGTACTTC.

The CDR3, as DNA: TGTGCCAGCAGCGTATACGCCCCGACAGAAGGCAATCAGCCCCAGCATTTT. It specifies CASSVYAPTEGNQPQHF. This chain connects TRBV9 to TRBJ1-5; tentative D call: TRBD1 (5 bases). The CDR3 contains 17 residues. Germline-derived CDR1 and CDR2 are SGDLS and YYNGEE. Trimming pared 1 base from V and 2 bases from J, leaving 16 bases between.

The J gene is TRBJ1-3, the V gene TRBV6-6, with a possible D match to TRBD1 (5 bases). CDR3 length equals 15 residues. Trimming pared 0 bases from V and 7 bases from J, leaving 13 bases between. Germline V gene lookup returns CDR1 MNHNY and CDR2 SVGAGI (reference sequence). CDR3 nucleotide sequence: TGTGCCAGCAGTTACTCGGCAAAGGGGTCGAACACCATATATTTT. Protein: CASSYSAKGSNTIYF.

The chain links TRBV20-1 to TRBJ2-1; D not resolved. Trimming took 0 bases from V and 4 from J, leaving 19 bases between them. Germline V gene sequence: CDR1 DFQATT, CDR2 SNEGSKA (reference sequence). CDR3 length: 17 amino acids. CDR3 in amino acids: CSAREGPTGDFYNEQFF. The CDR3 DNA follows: TGCAGTGCTAGAGAGGGCCCAACCGGTGACTTTTACAATGAGCAGTTCTTC.

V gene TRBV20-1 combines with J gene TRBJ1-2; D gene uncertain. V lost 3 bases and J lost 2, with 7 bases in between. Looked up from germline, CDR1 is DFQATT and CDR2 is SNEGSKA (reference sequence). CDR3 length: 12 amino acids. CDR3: CSARAANYGYTF. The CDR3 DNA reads TGCAGTGCTAGGGCCGCGAACTATGGCTACACCTTC.

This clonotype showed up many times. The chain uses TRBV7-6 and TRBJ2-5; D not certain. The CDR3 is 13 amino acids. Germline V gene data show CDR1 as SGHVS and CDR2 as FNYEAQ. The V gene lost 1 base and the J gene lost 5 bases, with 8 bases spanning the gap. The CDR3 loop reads CASSLGVRETQYF. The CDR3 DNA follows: TGTGCCAGCAGCTTAGGGGTCAGGGAGACCCAGTACTTC.

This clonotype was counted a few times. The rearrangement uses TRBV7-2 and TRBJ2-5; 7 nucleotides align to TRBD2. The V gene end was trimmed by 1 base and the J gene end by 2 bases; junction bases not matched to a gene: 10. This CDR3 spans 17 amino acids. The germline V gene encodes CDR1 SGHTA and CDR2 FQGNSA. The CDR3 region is CASSLGLRSGGQETQYF. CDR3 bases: TGTGCCAGCAGCTTAGGGCTCCGTTCGGGAGGACAAGAGACCCAGTACTTC.

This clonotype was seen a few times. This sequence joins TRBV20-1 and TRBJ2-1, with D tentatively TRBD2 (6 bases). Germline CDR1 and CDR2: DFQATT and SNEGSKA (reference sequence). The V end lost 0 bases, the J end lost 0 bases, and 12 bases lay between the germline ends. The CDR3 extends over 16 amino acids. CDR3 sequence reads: CSAREPLGSSYNEQFF. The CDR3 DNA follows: TGCAGTGCTAGAGAGCCCCTCGGGAGCTCCTACAATGAGCAGTTCTTC.